What follows are 5 T cell receptor beta chains derived from one specimen sequenced in a study of blood T cell repertoires in COVID-19. Repertoires were generated with immunoSEQ multiplex PCR, while TCRdb's copy carries only in-frame clones and drops some. The data hold 61,000 or so clones, with roughly 90% observed a single time. What was sequenced was peripheral blood. Source of these receptors: a woman in her 50s with active or convalescent COVID-19.

The V gene is TRBV18, the J gene TRBJ2-5; TRBD2 aligns across 7 bases. This CDR3 spans 14 amino acids. The ends lost 3 bases at V and 2 bases at J; junction bases unmatched: 3. Per germline, CDR1 KGHSH and CDR2 LQKENI. CDR3 protein: CASSPPGLQETQYF. CDR3 coding DNA: TGTGCCAGCTCACCCCCGGGACTACAAGAGACCCAGTACTTC.

This clone was detected only a few times. V is TRBV2 and J is TRBJ1-6; 7 bases match TRBD1. Per the germline V gene, CDR1 is SNHLY and CDR2 is FYNNEI. This CDR3 has 15 residues. The trim removed 3 bases at V and 5 bases at J, leaving 4 bases unmatched. The CDR3, as DNA: TGTGCCAGCAGTGATCAGGGACAGAATAATTCACCCCTCCACTTT. Protein: CASSDQGQNNSPLHF. The variable domain in full, completed from reference TRBV2 and TRBJ1-6, reads EPEVTQTPSHQVTQMGQEVILRCVPISNHLYFYWYRQILGQKVEFLVSFYNNEISEKSEIFDDQFSVERPDGSNFTLKIRSTKLEDSAMYFCASSDQGQNNSPLHFGNGTRLTVT.

This rearrangement joins TRBV19 to TRBJ2-3; 9 bases are a match to TRBD2. Trimming at V came to 3 bases and at J to 0 bases, leaving 19 bases not matched to a gene. The CDR3 length is 21 residues. Per germline, CDR1 LNHDA and CDR2 SQIVND (reference sequence). CDR3 region: CASSIGLGLALPILSTDTQYF. The CDR3 DNA sequence: TGTGCCAGTAGTATCGGTCTTGGACTAGCGCTACCCATCCTGAGCACAGATACGCAGTATTTT.

The rearrangement links TRBV7-9 to TRBJ2-7; D is perhaps TRBD2 (6 bases). The CDR3 consists of 14 residues. Trimming took off 5 bases at V and 2 bases at J, with 13 bases between the two ends. CDR1 and CDR2 (germline): SEHNR, FQNEAQ (reference sequence). In DNA, the CDR3 is TGTGCCAGCAGCCACCGGGACTCGACCTACGAGCAGTACTTC. It is translated as CASSHRDSTYEQYF.

The chain recombines TRBV6-5 with TRBJ1-5; D is perhaps TRBD1 (6 bases). The CDR3 loop spans 15 amino acids. Germline CDR1 reads MNHEY; CDR2 reads SVGAGI. Trimming took off 5 bases at V and 0 bases at J, with 11 bases between the two ends. CDR3 residues: CASSRDNHSNQPQHF. The CDR3 nucleotides read TGTGCCAGCAGTCGGGACAACCATAGCAATCAGCCCCAGCATTTT.